One sample yielded the 30 T cell receptor beta chains listed below, sequenced in a study of shared clonotypes between healthy human individuals. Profiling relied on immunoSEQ multiplex PCR, and the TCRdb table lists in-frame clones only, not all of them. The data hold 400,000 to 600,000 clones, with 95% to 96% observed a single time. The sample taken for sequencing was naive CD4+ T cells sorted from blood. Subset reported: CD45RA+ positively selected. Receptor source: a woman aged 25 to 45 in good health.

V usage is TRBV29-1 and J usage is TRBJ1-4; 8 nucleotides line up with TRBD1. Trimming cost V 4 bases and J 10 bases; bases outside gene matches: 8. Germline CDR1 reads SQVTM; CDR2 reads ANQGSEA. The CDR3 consists of 13 residues. The CDR3 reads CSVAVTGDGKLFF. The DNA for the CDR3 is TGCAGCGTTGCGGTGACAGGGGATGGAAAACTGTTTTTT.

A few counts support this clone. The sample contains more than one DNA sequence encoding this CDR3. This sequence joins TRBV18 and TRBJ2-7, with D hard to call. Germline CDR1 is KGHSH and CDR2 is LQKENI. CDR3 length: 11 amino acids. Trimming took off 3 bases at V and 5 bases at J, with 5 bases between the two ends. CDR3 sequence (DNA): TGTGCCAGCTCACCTCTCGACGAGCAGTACTTC. Translation gives CASSPLDEQYF.

Turning to this clone: Different DNA sequences within this sample yield the same CDR3. CDR3 amino acids: CASSLGRDRVNYGYTF. CDR3 nucleotides: TGCGCCAGCAGCTTGGGGCGGGACAGGGTTAACTATGGCTACACCTTC. The chain couples TRBV5-1 to TRBJ1-2; TRBD1 agrees at 9 bases. This CDR3 has 16 residues. Germline trimming cut 0 bases from V and 1 base from J; bases unmatched to any gene: 4. Germline V CDR1 and CDR2: SGHRS, YFSETQ.

The V gene is TRBV11-1, the J gene TRBJ1-1; D is unclear. V was trimmed by 4 bases and J by 6 bases, leaving 12 bases between them. Germline CDR1 reads SGHAT; CDR2 reads FQDESV (reference sequence). The CDR3 extends over 13 amino acids. The CDR3 coding sequence is TGTGCCAGCAGCTCCGACCCCCTATCTGAAGCTTTCTTT. Protein: CASSSDPLSEAFF.

The chain has TRBV5-4 and TRBJ1-1; 7 positions agree with TRBD1. Germline-derived CDR1 and CDR2 are SGHNT and YYREEE (reference sequence). The J segment lost 1 base and the V segment lost 4 bases, leaving 13 bases of the junction unmatched. This CDR3 is built from 17 residues. Written as DNA, the CDR3 is TGTGCCAGCAGCACGTCCCAAAACAGGGGCCCGAACACTGAAGCTTTCTTT. It codes for CASSTSQNRGPNTEAFF. Drawing the rest from reference TRBV5-4 and TRBJ1-1, the complete variable domain is ETGVTQSPTHLIKTRGQQVTLRCSSQSGHNTVSWYQQALGQGPQFIFQYYREEENGRGNFPPRFSGLQFPNYSSELNVNALELDDSALYLCASSTSQNRGPNTEAFFGQGTRLTVV.

The V and J genes are TRBV2 and TRBJ2-1; perhaps TRBD2 as D (5 bases). Germline V gives CDR1 SNHLY, CDR2 FYNNEI. Trimming left V 10 bases short and J 8 bases short, with 9 bases between. CDR3 length: 10 amino acids. CDR3 sequence: CANRGDEQFF. The CDR3 DNA reads as TGTGCCAACCGGGGTGATGAGCAGTTCTTC.

The CDR3 reads CASSSRRQGAAGELFF. In DNA form, the CDR3 reads TGTGCCAGCAGTTCACGTAGACAGGGGGCGGCCGGGGAGCTGTTTTTT. The V call is TRBV28, the J call TRBJ2-2, with TRBD1 identical over 10 bases. The V gene's germline CDR1 is MDHEN and CDR2 SYDVKM. CDR3 length: 16 amino acids. The ends lost 4 bases at V and 6 bases at J; junction bases unmatched: 8.

This clone was seen just once. The gene calls are TRBV27 and TRBJ1-5; D not resolved. The CDR3 is 13 residues long. The germline V gene encodes CDR1 MNHEY and CDR2 SMNVEV (reference sequence). The V end was cut by 0 bases, the J end by 4 bases, with 4 bases between. In DNA form, the CDR3 reads TGTGCCAGCAGTTTATCGGCAAATCAGCCCCAGCATTTT. This gives the protein CASSLSANQPQHF.

The chain combines TRBV5-1 with TRBJ2-4; TRBD2 might be the D (5 bases). V lost 2 bases, J lost 0 bases, and 9 bases lay in between. The CDR3 is 15 amino acids. The V gene's germline CDR1 is SGHRS and CDR2 YFSETQ. CDR3 region: CASSFTGVAKNIQYF. CDR3 nucleotides: TGCGCCAGCAGCTTCACCGGGGTAGCCAAAAACATTCAGTACTTC.

The gene calls are TRBV2 and TRBJ1-1; maybe TRBD1 (6 bases). This CDR3 is built from 16 residues. Trimming removed 6 bases from V and 3 bases from J, with 20 bases in between. Germline V gene lookup returns CDR1 SNHLY and CDR2 FYNNEI. The CDR3 loop is CASSPQTGRLDTEAFF. DNA for the CDR3: TGTGCCAGCAGCCCCCAGACAGGACGACTGGACACTGAAGCTTTCTTT.

V usage is TRBV5-1 and J usage is TRBJ1-1, with D perhaps matching TRBD1 (6 bases). CDR1 and CDR2 (germline): SGHRS, YFSETQ. The CDR3 contains 16 residues. V shed 4 bases and J shed 3 bases, with 19 bases lying between them. In DNA, the CDR3 is TGCGCCAGCAGCCTACAGCCGGGACACGGGGACACTGAAGCTTTCTTT. Translating it yields CASSLQPGHGDTEAFF.

V is TRBV6-6 and J is TRBJ2-3; D ambiguous. V was cut by 6 bases and J by 6 bases, with 13 bases left in between. Germline CDR1 reads MNHNY; CDR2 reads SVGAGI (reference sequence). This CDR3 contains 13 residues. The CDR3 reads CASSDSTWDTQYF. In DNA form, the CDR3 reads TGTGCCAGCAGCGACTCCACCTGGGATACGCAGTATTTT.

This chain joins TRBV25-1 and TRBJ2-5, with D possibly TRBD2 on 6 matching bases. Per germline, CDR1 MGHDK and CDR2 SYGVNS. Trimming removed 6 bases at V and 6 bases at J, with 14 bases between. There are 13 residues in the CDR3. The DNA for the CDR3 is TGTGCCAGCAGCCCCGGGGGTGGGCAGACCCAGTACTTC. This codes for CASSPGGGQTQYF.

The V and J genes are TRBV28 and TRBJ1-1; perhaps TRBD1 as D (5 bases). Germline V gene lookup returns CDR1 MDHEN and CDR2 SYDVKM. The CDR3 sequence is 14 residues long. The V end was cut by 3 bases, the J end by 5 bases, with 13 bases between. CDR3 residues: CASSFPRVRTEAFF. CDR3 DNA: TGTGCCAGCAGTTTTCCCAGGGTTCGGACTGAAGCTTTCTTT.

The chain uses TRBV2 and TRBJ1-1; TRBD1 is a possible D gene (6 bases). Trimming cost V 3 bases and J 3 bases, with 8 bases left between them. The germline gives CDR1 SNHLY, CDR2 FYNNEI. The CDR3 length is 13 residues. In DNA form, the CDR3 reads TGTGCCAGCAGTGACAGGGGTGACACTGAAGCTTTCTTT. This encodes CASSDRGDTEAFF.

The chain is built from TRBV25-1 and TRBJ2-1; no clear D. Deletions cut 1 base from V and 6 bases from J, with 13 bases between. Germline V lookup: CDR1 MGHDK, CDR2 SYGVNS. The CDR3 is made up of 15 amino acids. The CDR3 region has the DNA TGTGCCAGCAGTGAATCGGCCTCCGTGAGCAATGAGCAGTTCTTC. It encodes CASSESASVSNEQFF.

The rearrangement uses TRBV4-2 and TRBJ2-5; TRBD2 matches 15 bases. The better agreement between TRBJ2-7 and the DNA end casts doubt on the J call. Germline CDR1 LGHNA, CDR2 YNFKEQ. The CDR3 is 17 residues long. The CDR3 spells CASSQGLGLAGGSEQYF. CDR3 DNA: TGTGCCAGCAGCCAAGGCCTGGGACTAGCGGGAGGATCCGAGCAGTACTTC.

DNA for the CDR3: TGTGCCAGCAGTTACTCGAGGAGCGGAGATACGCAGTATTTT. It yields the protein CASSYSRSGDTQYF. The chain links TRBV6-5 to TRBJ2-3, with D possibly TRBD2 on 5 matching bases. The CDR3 spans 14 residues. Germline V gene sequence: CDR1 MNHEY, CDR2 SVGAGI. V lost 0 bases and J 5 bases, leaving 9 bases between the germline ends.

The gene calls are TRBV28 and TRBJ1-1; D call uncertain. V lost 5 bases, J lost 0 bases, and 10 bases lay in between. CDR3 size: 14 residues. Germline V CDR1 and CDR2: MDHEN, SYDVKM. The CDR3 DNA is TGTGCCAGCAGTCTCACAACAGTGAACACTGAAGCTTTCTTT. Translating it yields CASSLTTVNTEAFF.

The genes are TRBV7-3 and TRBJ2-5; no reliable D call. V gave up 5 bases and J gave up 5 bases, with 15 bases separating them. The CDR3 covers 14 residues. CDR1 is SGHTA, CDR2 FQGTGA, per germline. CDR3 protein: CASSLPLQGETQYF. CDR3 DNA: TGTGCCAGCAGCCTACCCCTCCAAGGGGAGACCCAGTACTTC.

The chain employs TRBV18 and TRBJ1-2; the D gene is possibly TRBD1 (5 bases). Trimming removed 8 bases at V and 4 bases at J, with 14 bases between. Germline assignment: CDR1 KGHSH and CDR2 LQKENI. CDR3 length equals 13 residues. CDR3 protein: CASTSDISYGYTF. In DNA form, the CDR3 reads TGTGCCAGCACCTCGGACATCTCCTATGGCTACACCTTC.

V and J are TRBV18 and TRBJ2-7, with TRBD2 identical over 11 bases. V shed 5 bases and J 3 bases; nucleotides not matched to a gene: 6. Germline CDR1 is KGHSH and CDR2 is LQKENI. The CDR3 totals 15 residues. The CDR3 sequence: CASSAGLAENYEQYF. CDR3 coding DNA: TGTGCCAGCTCAGCGGGACTAGCGGAAAACTACGAGCAGTACTTC.

V gene TRBV19 combines with J gene TRBJ1-1; D is undetermined. V was clipped by 5 bases and J by 0 bases, with 7 bases between them. CDR1 and CDR2 from the germline V gene are LNHDA and SQIVND (reference sequence). The CDR3 loop spans 13 amino acids. In DNA, the CDR3 is TGTGCCAGTAGTTTTCAAATGAACACTGAAGCTTTCTTT. This gives the protein CASSFQMNTEAFF.

The gene calls are TRBV28 and TRBJ1-5; possible D gene TRBD1, 5 bases. This CDR3 comprises 15 residues. Looked up from germline, CDR1 is MDHEN and CDR2 is SYDVKM. The V end was cut by 4 bases, the J end by 2 bases, with 12 bases between. CDR3 amino acids: CASSSPGMGNQPQHF. As DNA, the CDR3 is TGTGCCAGCAGTTCTCCAGGGATGGGCAATCAGCCCCAGCATTTT.

This clone was detected once. This chain's CDR3 is CASSLDRTSGRRLNEQFF. DNA for the CDR3: TGTGCCAGCAGCTTAGACCGGACTAGCGGGAGGCGTTTAAATGAGCAGTTCTTC. The chain employs TRBV11-2 and TRBJ2-1; 14 nucleotides match TRBD2. J lost 7 bases, V lost 0 bases, and 8 bases had no gene match. Germline V lookup: CDR1 SGHAT, CDR2 FQNNGV. This CDR3 spans 18 amino acids.

The chain uses TRBV18 and TRBJ2-3; a possible D gene is TRBD2 (5 bases). CDR3 length equals 13 residues. V gave up 0 bases and J gave up 4 bases, with 5 bases separating them. CDR1 KGHSH and CDR2 LQKENI come from the germline V gene. CDR3 sequence: CASSPPSADTQYF. The CDR3 DNA reads TGTGCCAGCTCACCACCTAGCGCAGATACGCAGTATTTT.

The chain employs TRBV18 and TRBJ1-1; possibly TRBD1 for D (6 bases). Per germline, CDR1 KGHSH and CDR2 LQKENI. The CDR3 has 14 amino acids. V lost 3 bases to trimming and J lost 1 base, with 9 bases between them. CDR3 loop: CASSPGQKNTEAFF. The CDR3 bases are TGTGCCAGCTCACCCGGACAGAAGAACACTGAAGCTTTCTTT.

Notes on this clone: Other DNA sequences in this specimen translate into the identical CDR3. V usage is TRBV19 and J usage is TRBJ1-5; possibly TRBD1 for D (5 bases). V was trimmed by 2 bases and J by 4 bases, leaving 6 bases between them. The CDR3 runs 13 residues. Germline CDR1 reads LNHDA; CDR2 reads SQIVND (reference sequence). The CDR3 DNA reads TGTGCCAGTAGTATACGGGGGAATCAGCCCCAGCATTTT. Encoded protein: CASSIRGNQPQHF.

The chain joins TRBV5-6 to TRBJ1-5, with TRBD1 matching 8 bases. Losses at the gene ends were 3 bases for V and 5 bases for J; bases not matched to a gene: 7. Germline CDR1 SGHDT, CDR2 YYEEEE. The CDR3 is 15 residues long. Here the CDR3 reads CASSYMDRVDQPQHF. The DNA for the CDR3 is TGTGCCAGCAGCTATATGGACAGGGTTGATCAGCCCCAGCATTTT.

The chain is built from TRBV9 and TRBJ1-2; 7 bases align to TRBD1. CDR3 length: 12 residues. V lost 6 bases, J lost 2 bases, and 1 base stayed unmatched. The germline V gene has CDR1 SGDLS and CDR2 YYNGEE. This chain's CDR3 is CASKQGNYGYTF. The CDR3 nucleotides read TGTGCCAGCAAACAGGGGAACTATGGCTACACCTTC.